The next 3 T cell receptor beta chains were all read from a single sample in a study of T cell responses to AZD1222 COVID-19 vaccine. Generated by immunoSEQ multiplex PCR, the TCRdb table keeps only in-frame clones and is missing some. The table shows fewer than 85,000 clones, with 75% to 90% occurring only once. This specimen consisted of peripheral blood, obtained on day 0 of AZD1222 vaccination. The receptors were sampled from an adult in good health.

This clone was observed once. The V call is TRBV7-2, the J call TRBJ2-3; D remains unclear. CDR3 length: 13 residues. Germline loops: CDR1 SGHTA, CDR2 FQGNSA. V shed 4 bases and J shed 2 bases, with 7 bases lying between them. This chain's CDR3 is CASSSRATDTQYF. DNA for the CDR3: TGTGCCAGCAGCTCCCGGGCCACAGATACGCAGTATTTT.

This rearrangement joins TRBV24-1 to TRBJ1-2; no clear D. Germline loops: CDR1 KGHDR, CDR2 SFDVKD. The CDR3 consists of 14 residues. V lost 7 bases, J lost 3 bases, and 14 bases lay in between. CDR3 protein: CATSTFLIDYGYTF. The CDR3 nucleotides read TGTGCCACCAGCACGTTCCTGATAGACTATGGCTACACCTTC.

The chain joins TRBV7-9 to TRBJ1-4, with no clear D. Germline V gives CDR1 SEHNR, CDR2 FQNEAQ (reference sequence). The CDR3 has 13 residues. Trimming stripped 5 bases from V and 5 bases from J, with 9 bases between. The CDR3 DNA sequence: TGTGCCAGCAGCCAGTTACCCAATGAAAAACTGTTTTTT. Its translation: CASSQLPNEKLFF.